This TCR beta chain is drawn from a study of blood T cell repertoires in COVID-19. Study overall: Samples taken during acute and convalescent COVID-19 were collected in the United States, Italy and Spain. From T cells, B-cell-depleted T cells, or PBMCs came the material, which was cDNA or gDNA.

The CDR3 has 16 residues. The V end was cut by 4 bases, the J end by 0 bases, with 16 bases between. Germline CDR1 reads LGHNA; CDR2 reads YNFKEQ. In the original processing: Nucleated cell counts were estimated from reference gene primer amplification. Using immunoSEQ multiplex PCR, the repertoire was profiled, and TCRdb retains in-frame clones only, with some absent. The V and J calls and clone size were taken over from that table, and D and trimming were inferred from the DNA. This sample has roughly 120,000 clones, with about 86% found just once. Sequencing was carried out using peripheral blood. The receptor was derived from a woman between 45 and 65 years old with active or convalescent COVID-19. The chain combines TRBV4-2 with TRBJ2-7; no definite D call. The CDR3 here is CASSLNGDVVSYEQYF. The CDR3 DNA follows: TGTGCCAGCAGCCTGAACGGAGACGTAGTCTCCTACGAGCAGTACTTC.